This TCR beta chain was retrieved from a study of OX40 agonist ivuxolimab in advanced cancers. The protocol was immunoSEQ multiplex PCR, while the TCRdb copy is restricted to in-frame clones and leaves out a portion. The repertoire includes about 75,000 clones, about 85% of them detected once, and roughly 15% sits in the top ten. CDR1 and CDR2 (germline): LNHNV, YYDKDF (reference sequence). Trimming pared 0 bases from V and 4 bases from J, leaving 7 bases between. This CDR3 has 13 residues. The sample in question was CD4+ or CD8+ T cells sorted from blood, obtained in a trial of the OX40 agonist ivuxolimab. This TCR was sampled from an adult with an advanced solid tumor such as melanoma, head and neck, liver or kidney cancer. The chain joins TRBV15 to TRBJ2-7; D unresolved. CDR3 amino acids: CATSRDRQYEQYF. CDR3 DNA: TGTGCCACCAGCAGAGATAGGCAATACGAGCAGTACTTC.